This record looks at one T cell receptor beta chain sequence and its context. Its specificity is not known. TCRdb used MiXCR to reprocess the 5' RACE reads, holding one entry per CDR3 protein. The repertoire holds 350,000 or so distinct CDR3 sequences, with less than 9.5% as singletons. This sample is part of a study of CD8 T cells in ankylosing spondylitis. V lost 0 bases and J lost 4; bases outside the gene matches: 5. The CDR3 consists of 16 residues. Germline CDR1 and CDR2: SGHRS and YFSETQ. The study, taken as a whole, reports: Ankylosing spondylitis blood appeared to be characterized by a TCR beta motif of eight or nine highly homologous variants.

Sequenced input: blood, either unsorted or a sorted T cell fraction (not recorded which). V is TRBV5-1 and J is TRBJ2-1; 9 bases are a match to TRBD2. This TCR was recovered from a male donor with ankylosing spondylitis. The CDR3 nucleotides read TGCGCCAGCAGCTTGGTAGCGGGAGAGGGGTACAATGAGCAGTTCTTC. Its translation is CASSLVAGEGYNEQFF. Using reference TRBV5-1 and TRBJ2-1 for the parts outside the CDR3, the full variable domain is KAGVTQTPRYLIKTRGQQVTLSCSPISGHRSVSWYQQTPGQGLQFLFEYFSETQRNKGNFPGRFSGRQFSNSRSEMNVSTLELGDSALYLCASSLVAGEGYNEQFFGPGTRLTVL.